Below, 30 T cell receptor beta chains from the same sample are listed, as sequenced in a study of T cells in Graves' hyperthyroidism and ophthalmopathy. RNA transcripts served as the template for amplifying TCR beta CDR3 regions. First-round RT-PCR targeting the TCR CDR3 was performed with the HTBI primer set. In TCRdb, the multiplex PCR reads were re-called with MiXCR into one record per CDR3 protein. This repertoire shows approximately 200,000 distinct CDR3 sequences, about a sixth found once; its top ten account for around two fifths. What was sequenced was blood. The source of these receptors is a man in his forties with Graves' hyperthyroidism.

The chain recombines TRBV3-1 with TRBJ1-1; TRBD1 might be the D (5 bases). V was clipped by 4 bases and J by 1 base, with 13 bases between them. Germline assignment: CDR1 LGHDT and CDR2 YNNKEL (reference sequence). This CDR3 contains 15 residues. The CDR3 nucleotides are TGTGCCAGCAGCCCCCGTAGGACACAGAACACTGAAGCTTTCTTT. This encodes CASSPRRTQNTEAFF. The whole variable domain, filled in from reference TRBV3-1 and TRBJ1-1, reads DTAVSQTPKYLVTQMGNDKSIKCEQNLGHDTMYWYKQDSKKFLKIMFSYNNKELIINETVPNRFSPKSPDKAHLNLHINSLELGDSAVYFCASSPRRTQNTEAFFGQGTRLTVV.

This clonotype was seen many times. The chain has TRBV12-3 or TRBV12-4 and TRBJ2-3; a possible D gene is TRBD2 (5 bases). The CDR3 consists of 15 residues. Trimming stripped 5 bases from V and 0 bases from J, with 12 bases between. The CDR3 protein is CASSLEGRSTDTQYF. CDR3 in DNA: TGTGCCAGCAGTCTTGAGGGTAGGAGCACAGATACGCAGTATTTT.

This clonotype was picked up many times. This chain uses TRBV7-3 with TRBJ2-1, with D possibly TRBD2 on 7 matching bases. Looked up from germline, CDR1 is SGHTA and CDR2 is FQGTGA. CDR3 length: 14 amino acids. Trimming pared 3 bases from V and 5 bases from J, leaving 11 bases between. The chain's CDR3 is CASSFGGRDNEQFF. DNA of the CDR3: TGTGCCAGCAGCTTCGGGGGGCGGGACAATGAGCAGTTCTTC.

V and J are TRBV2 and TRBJ2-5; 7 positions agree with TRBD2. CDR3 length: 15 residues. V shed 6 bases and J 4 bases; nucleotides not matched to a gene: 11. Per the germline V gene, CDR1 is SNHLY and CDR2 is FYNNEI. DNA of the CDR3: TGTGCCAGCAGGGGACTCAGCGGGGACCCAGAGACCCAGTACTTC. This encodes CASRGLSGDPETQYF.

This clonotype was counted many times. The rearrangement uses TRBV4-1 and TRBJ1-2; possible D gene TRBD1, 5 bases. The CDR3 is 15 residues long. Germline assignment: CDR1 MGHRA and CDR2 YSYEKL. The V gene lost 2 bases and the J gene lost 5 bases, with 15 bases spanning the gap. The CDR3 DNA reads TGCGCCAGCAGCCAATCCCGACAGTATTCTTATGGCTACACCTTC. It codes for CASSQSRQYSYGYTF.

This clonotype was detected many times. This chain uses TRBV30 with TRBJ2-6, with 9 bases lining up with TRBD1. This CDR3 contains 14 residues. Germline CDR1 and CDR2: GTSNPN and SVGIG (reference sequence). J gave up 1 base and V 8 bases, and 3 bases lay outside the gene matches. CDR3 amino acids: CARDRESGANVLTF. As DNA, the CDR3 is TGTGCCCGGGACAGGGAGTCTGGGGCCAACGTCCTGACTTTC.

Many counts were recorded for this clonotype. This chain connects TRBV20-1 to TRBJ1-2; no reliable D call. The germline V gene encodes CDR1 DFQATT and CDR2 SNEGSKA (reference sequence). This CDR3 is 11 amino acids long. CDR3 DNA sequence: TGCAGCCGAGGAGGGAACTATGGCTACACCTTC. Amino acids: CSRGGNYGYTF.

There are a few counts of this clonotype. This chain links TRBV11-2 with TRBJ2-2; perhaps TRBD1 as D (6 bases). Trimming removed 2 bases from V and 2 bases from J, with 12 bases in between. Germline lookup yields CDR1 SGHAT and CDR2 FQNNGV. This CDR3 is 16 amino acids long. CDR3 sequence (DNA): TGTGCCAGCAGCTTATGGGCAGGGGATAACACCGGGGAGCTGTTTTTT. Translation gives CASSLWAGDNTGELFF.

This clonotype was seen at least ten times. The V gene is TRBV28, the J gene TRBJ2-7, with D hard to call. The CDR3 runs 12 residues. Germline CDR1 is MDHEN and CDR2 is SYDVKM. Trimming left V 4 bases short and J 6 bases short, with 10 bases between. Written as DNA, the CDR3 is TGTGCCAGCAGTTCAAGTCTGAGCGAGCAGTACTTC. This encodes CASSSSLSEQYF.

Notes on this clonotype: Just one base apart from a much larger clone, this may be a read error. The conserved closing phenylalanine or tryptophan is absent in this CDR3, likely reflecting a read error. The chain recombines TRBV5-1 with TRBJ1-1; no firm D call. Germline values: CDR1 SGHRS, CDR2 YFSETQ. This CDR3 comprises 16 residues. The CDR3: CTSSPEVSSGWTEAFL. CDR3 bases: TGCACCAGCAGCCCGGAGGTGTCCTCCGGGTGGACTGAAGCTTTCCTT.

This clonotype was detected many times. The CDR3 loop reads CASSATPESDTQYF. The CDR3 DNA sequence: TGTGCCAGCAGTGCTACCCCGGAGTCGGATACGCAGTATTTT. This chain connects TRBV6-1 to TRBJ2-3; no definite D call. The V and J ends lost 4 bases and 6 bases respectively, with 14 bases between them. The CDR3 is 14 amino acids. Looked up from germline, CDR1 is MNHNS and CDR2 is SASEGT.

Comments on this clonotype: A much larger clone lies one base from this, so it may be a read error. This chain uses TRBV30 with TRBJ1-1, with D unclear. The germline V gene has CDR1 GTSNPN and CDR2 SVGIG (reference sequence). The CDR3 runs to 14 residues. The CDR3 coding sequence is TGTGCCTGGAGTCTTGGGGTTTTGGGCACTGAAGCTCTCTTT. Amino acid sequence: CAWSLGVLGTEALF.

This clonotype was detected only a few times. The V call is TRBV6-2 or TRBV6-3, the J call TRBJ2-3, with no clear D. The CDR3 runs to 12 residues. Trimming removed 6 bases from V and 9 bases from J, with 13 bases in between. Germline V gene data show CDR1 as MNHEY and CDR2 as SVGEGT. The CDR3 DNA sequence: TGTGCCAGCAGCCCCTATGGGAAGACGCAGTATTTT. It yields the protein CASSPYGKTQYF.

The sample holds many counts of this clonotype. The rearrangement joins TRBV20-1 to TRBJ2-7; D uncertain. Germline V gene data show CDR1 as DFQATT and CDR2 as SNEGSKA (reference sequence). V shed 6 bases and J shed 1 base, with 4 bases lying between them. The CDR3 totals 10 residues. The CDR3 region has the DNA TGCAGTGCCTCGTCCTACGAGCAGTACTTC. Translation: CSASSYEQYF.

This chain uses TRBV9 with TRBJ1-6, with D maybe TRBD1 (6 bases). The V end was cut by 4 bases, the J end by 9 bases, with 17 bases between. Germline-derived CDR1 and CDR2 are SGDLS and YYNGEE. There are 15 residues in the CDR3. CDR3 sequence reads: CASSTQGWYGSPLHF. In nucleotides, the CDR3 is TGTGCCAGCAGCACCCAGGGGTGGTATGGTTCACCCCTCCACTTT.

V and J are TRBV7-3 and TRBJ1-5; D is possibly TRBD1 (5 bases). CDR1 is SGHTA and CDR2 is FQGTGA in the germline V gene. V lost 2 bases and J lost 7, with 12 bases in between. This CDR3 contains 14 residues. CDR3 nucleotide sequence: TGTGCCAGCAGCTTAGCAGGGTCAGGACAGCCCCAGCATTTT. Amino acid sequence: CASSLAGSGQPQHF.

This clonotype was recorded many times. J is TRBJ2-1 and V is TRBV10-3; the D gene is possibly TRBD2 (6 bases). V lost 0 bases and J lost 0, with 9 bases in between. Germline V gene data show CDR1 as ENHRY and CDR2 as SYGVKD. The CDR3 has 16 amino acids. For the CDR3, the DNA is TGTGCCATCAGTGAGTCGGCGGGGCGCTCCTACAATGAGCAGTTCTTC. Amino acid sequence: CAISESAGRSYNEQFF.

This clonotype was seen at least ten times. The chain links TRBV3-1 to TRBJ2-7; 9 bases match TRBD1. The CDR3 has 13 residues. Germline trimming cut 4 bases from V and 3 bases from J; bases unmatched to any gene: 1. Per the germline V gene, CDR1 is LGHDT and CDR2 is YNNKEL (reference sequence). CDR3 residues: CASSLTGGYEQYF. In nucleotides, the CDR3 is TGTGCCAGCAGCCTGACAGGGGGCTACGAGCAGTACTTC.

This clonotype was recorded a few times. The CDR3 region is CSAPDTYTGELFF. The CDR3 DNA follows: TGCAGTGCACCAGACACCTACACCGGGGAGCTGTTTTTT. This rearrangement joins TRBV20-1 to TRBJ2-2; D unclear. V was shortened by 6 bases and J by 3 bases, with 11 bases between the two germline ends. The V gene's germline CDR1 is DFQATT and CDR2 SNEGSKA (reference sequence). This CDR3 comprises 13 residues.

There are many counts of this clonotype. This chain links TRBV5-5 with TRBJ2-3, with 8 bases lining up with TRBD1. V lost 3 bases to trimming and J lost 1 base; unmatched junction nucleotides: 4. The germline CDR1 and CDR2 sequences are SGHKS and YYEKEE (reference sequence). This CDR3 spans 15 amino acids. CDR3 sequence: CASSSQGQGTDTQYF. For the CDR3, the DNA is TGTGCCAGCAGCTCCCAGGGACAGGGCACAGATACGCAGTATTTT. The variable domain in full, completed from reference TRBV5-5 and TRBJ2-3, reads DAGVTQSPTHLIKTRGQQVTLRCSPISGHKSVSWYQQVLGQGPQFIFQYYEKEERGRGNFPDRFSARQFPNYSSELNVNALLLGDSALYLCASSSQGQGTDTQYFGPGTRLTVL.

In its sample, this clonotype was seen a few times. The rearrangement uses TRBV29-1 and TRBJ1-4; 11 positions match TRBD1. V was clipped by 4 bases and J by 8 bases; unmatched bases: 3. The CDR3 spans 13 residues. Germline CDR1 reads SQVTM; CDR2 reads ANQGSEA. The CDR3 loop is CSVGDRGEEKLFF. CDR3 DNA sequence: TGCAGCGTTGGGGACAGGGGGGAGGAAAAACTGTTTTTT.

This clonotype was counted ten times or more. This chain connects TRBV30 to TRBJ1-5; D perhaps matches TRBD1 (5 bases). CDR3 length equals 13 residues. CDR1 and CDR2 (germline): GTSNPN, SVGIG (reference sequence). Trimming stripped 5 bases from V and 7 bases from J, with 15 bases between. Written as DNA, the CDR3 is TGTGCCTGGGGGACTCAGGAGGACCAGCCCCAGCATTTT. This sequence encodes CAWGTQEDQPQHF.

This clonotype was seen repeatedly, ten times or more. This sequence joins TRBV7-2 and TRBJ2-3; TRBD1 might be the D (5 bases). The CDR3 is made up of 12 amino acids. Germline values: CDR1 SGHTA, CDR2 FQGNSA. Trimming cost V 5 bases and J 10 bases, with 13 bases left between them. In DNA, the CDR3 is TGTGCCAGCAGCCCCAGGGCCGGTGCGCAGTATTTT. Its protein product is CASSPRAGAQYF.

This clonotype was recorded many times. The rearrangement uses TRBV27 and TRBJ1-5; 7 bases map to TRBD1. J was trimmed by 1 base and V by 1 base; bases with no gene match: 4. The CDR3 covers 16 residues. Germline V gives CDR1 MNHEY, CDR2 SMNVEV (reference sequence). The DNA of the CDR3 is TGTGCCAGCAGTTTATGGGGCAGGGGGAGCAATCAGCCCCAGCATTTT. Protein sequence: CASSLWGRGSNQPQHF.

This clonotype was seen many times. This chain links TRBV3-1 with TRBJ2-5; 10 bases line up with TRBD1. The length of the CDR3 is 14 residues. CDR1 is LGHDT and CDR2 is YNNKEL in the germline V gene (reference sequence). With V trimmed by 6 bases and J by 4 bases, 5 bases remained unmatched. CDR3 nucleotides: TGTGCCAGCAGGTCGACAGGGGGCTCAGAGACCCAGTACTTC. This gives the protein CASRSTGGSETQYF.

In this sample, this clonotype turned up many times. V and J are TRBV12-3 or TRBV12-4 and TRBJ1-5, with D tentatively TRBD1 (6 bases). V was pared by 6 bases and J by 3 bases, with 12 bases between. There are 14 residues in the CDR3. The CDR3 here is CASSLQGNNQPQHF. The CDR3 DNA reads as TGTGCCAGCAGCCTACAGGGAAACAATCAGCCCCAGCATTTT.

The rearrangement joins TRBV2 to TRBJ2-7; 16 positions match TRBD2. The V and J ends lost 8 bases and 3 bases, in that order; junction bases with no gene match: 10. The CDR3 consists of 17 residues. Germline loops: CDR1 SNHLY, CDR2 FYNNEI. DNA for the CDR3: TGTGCCAGCGAACCGGGACTAGCGGGGGGGTTCGACTACGAGCAGTACTTC. Translating it yields CASEPGLAGGFDYEQYF.

This clonotype was detected ten times or more. This chain's CDR3 is CASSSAFGNEKLFF. CDR3 DNA sequence: TGTGCCAGCAGTTCGGCATTCGGCAATGAAAAACTGTTTTTT. This rearrangement joins TRBV28 to TRBJ1-4, with D unresolved. The CDR3 totals 14 residues. The V gene's germline CDR1 is MDHEN and CDR2 SYDVKM. Trimming pared 4 bases from V and 5 bases from J, leaving 11 bases between.

This clonotype has more than one count but fewer than ten. This chain links TRBV9 with TRBJ1-2, with a tentative D call TRBD1 (6 bases). Between the trimmed V and J ends, which lost 3 bases and 5 bases, there was a span of 17 bases. Germline V CDR1 and CDR2: SGDLS, YYNGEE. CDR3 length: 15 amino acids. The CDR3: CASSGQTGRLYGYTF. The CDR3 DNA sequence: TGTGCCAGCAGCGGACAGACAGGTCGCCTGTATGGCTACACCTTC.

This clonotype was counted many times. The rearrangement joins TRBV3-2 to TRBJ1-1; whether TRBD1, the table's D call, matches the DNA was not checked. TRBV3-2 is listed as a pseudogene. CDR3 size: 15 residues. The CDR3 is CASSPRRQPNTEAFF. CDR3 nucleotides: TGTGCCAGCAGCCCCAGGCGGCAGCCGAACACTGAAGCTTTCTTT.